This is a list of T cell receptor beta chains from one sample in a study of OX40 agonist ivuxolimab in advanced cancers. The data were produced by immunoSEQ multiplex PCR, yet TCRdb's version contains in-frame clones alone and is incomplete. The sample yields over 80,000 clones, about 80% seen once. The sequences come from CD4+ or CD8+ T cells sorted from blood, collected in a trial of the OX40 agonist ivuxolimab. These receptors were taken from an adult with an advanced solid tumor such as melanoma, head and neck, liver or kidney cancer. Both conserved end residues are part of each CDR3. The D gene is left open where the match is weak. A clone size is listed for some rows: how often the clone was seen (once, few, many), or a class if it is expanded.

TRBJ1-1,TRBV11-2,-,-,CASSLKRNTEAFF,TGTGCCAGCAGCTTAAAGAGGAACACTGAAGCTTTCTTT
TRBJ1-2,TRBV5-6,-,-,CASSLTGLTPYGYTF,TGTGCCAGCAGCTTGACGGGGCTTACCCCCTATGGCTACACCTTC
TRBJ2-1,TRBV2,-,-,CASSSRVATINEQFF,TGTGCCAGCTCCTCCCGGGTGGCGACAATCAATGAGCAGTTCTTC
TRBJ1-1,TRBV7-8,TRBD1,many,CASSLRTGRLNTEAFF,TGTGCCAGCAGCCTAAGGACAGGGAGACTTAACACTGAAGCTTTCTTT
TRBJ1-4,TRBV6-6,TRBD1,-,CASRTGLKKLFF,TGTGCCAGCAGGACAGGGCTGAAAAAACTGTTTTTT
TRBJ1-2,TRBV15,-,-,CATSRNGGPPPNSPYTF,TGTGCCACCAGCAGAAATGGGGGCCCCCCGCCAAATTCCCCCTACACCTTC
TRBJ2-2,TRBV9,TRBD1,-,CASSVDRDRVLGELFF,TGTGCCAGCAGCGTAGATCGGGACAGGGTATTAGGGGAGCTGTTTTTT
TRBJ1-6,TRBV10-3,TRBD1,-,CAIRPGTANSPLHF,TGTGCCATCAGACCCGGGACAGCAAATTCACCCCTCCACTTT
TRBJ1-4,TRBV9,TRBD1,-,CASSLPSTGMEEKLFF,TGTGCCAGCAGCTTACCATCGACAGGGATGGAAGAAAAACTGTTTTTT
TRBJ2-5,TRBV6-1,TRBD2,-,CASGLAGQETQYF,TGTGCCAGCGGACTAGCGGGACAAGAGACCCAGTACTTC
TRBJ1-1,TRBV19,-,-,CATGQVGLGAFF,TGTGCCACCGGACAAGTCGGGTTGGGGGCTTTCTTT
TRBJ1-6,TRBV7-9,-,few,CASSLGNSPLHF,TGTGCCAGCAGCTTGGGTAATTCACCCCTCCACTTT
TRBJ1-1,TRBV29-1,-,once,CSVQSPSASPGYGANTEAFF,TGCAGCGTTCAAAGCCCCAGCGCTAGTCCGGGATATGGAGCTAACACTGAAGCTTTCTTT
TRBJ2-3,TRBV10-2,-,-,CALADADTQYF,TGCGCTCTGGCGGACGCAGATACGCAGTATTTT
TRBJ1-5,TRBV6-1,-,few,CASSEGFTDQPQHF,TGTGCCAGCAGTGAAGGATTTACGGATCAGCCCCAGCATTTT
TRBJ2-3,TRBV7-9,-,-,CASSSPTDTQYF,TGTGCCAGCAGCTCCCCGACAGATACGCAGTATTTT
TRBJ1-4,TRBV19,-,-,CASSIGGGGPSTNEKLFF,TGTGCCAGTAGTATAGGTGGAGGTGGACCTTCAACTAATGAAAAACTGTTTTTT
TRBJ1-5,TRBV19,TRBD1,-,CASSIGDSSNQPQHF,TGTGCCAGTAGTATCGGGGACAGCTCCAATCAGCCCCAGCATTTT
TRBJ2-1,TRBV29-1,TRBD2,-,CSAILKFTGGNEQFF,TGCAGCGCCATACTGAAATTCACGGGGGGGAATGAGCAGTTCTTC
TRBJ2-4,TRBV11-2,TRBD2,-,CASSFSTRGGDIQYF,TGTGCCAGCAGCTTTAGCACCCGGGGAGGGGACATTCAGTACTTC
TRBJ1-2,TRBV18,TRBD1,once,CASSPGGGQIYGYTF,TGTGCCAGCTCACCCGGAGGGGGACAGATTTATGGCTACACCTTC
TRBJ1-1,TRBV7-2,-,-,CASSPHRASTEAFF,TGTGCCAGCAGCCCCCATAGGGCTTCCACTGAAGCTTTCTTT
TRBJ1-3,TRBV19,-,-,CASSGHRGNTIYF,TGTGCCAGTAGTGGCCACAGGGGAAACACCATATATTTT
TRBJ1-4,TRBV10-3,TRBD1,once,CAISGGRQGYEKLFF,TGTGCCATCAGTGGAGGCCGACAGGGGTATGAAAAACTGTTTTTT
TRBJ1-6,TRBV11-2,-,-,CASSLDRAVNANSPLHF,TGTGCCAGCAGCTTAGATCGGGCTGTCAATGCCAATTCACCCCTCCACTTT
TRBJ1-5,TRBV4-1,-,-,CASSQVLQGLNQPQHF,TGCGCCAGCAGCCAAGTTTTACAGGGTCTCAATCAGCCCCAGCATTTT
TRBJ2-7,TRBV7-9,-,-,CASSGGSVPLYEQYF,TGTGCCAGCAGCGGGGGGTCGGTGCCTCTCTACGAGCAGTACTTC
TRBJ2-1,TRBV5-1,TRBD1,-,CASSSHRGNNEQFF,TGCGCCAGCAGCTCCCACAGGGGGAACAATGAGCAGTTCTTC
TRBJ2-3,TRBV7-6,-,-,CASSLGSGPAYTQYF,TGTGCCAGCAGCTTAGGATCCGGTCCCGCTTACACGCAGTATTTT
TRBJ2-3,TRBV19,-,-,CASSIGSGSLTDTQYF,TGTGCCAGTAGTATAGGGAGTGGCAGCCTCACAGATACGCAGTATTTT
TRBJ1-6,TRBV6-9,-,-,CASSYPDGNSPLHF,TGTGCCAGCAGTTACCCGGACGGGAATTCACCCCTCCACTTT
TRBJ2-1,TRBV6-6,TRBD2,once,CASSYGLAEPYNEQFF,TGTGCCAGCAGTTACGGTCTAGCGGAGCCCTACAATGAGCAGTTCTTC
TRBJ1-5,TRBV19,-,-,CASSIPGQNSNQPQHF,TGTGCCAGTAGTATCCCGGGACAAAATAGCAATCAGCCCCAGCATTTT
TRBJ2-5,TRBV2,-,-,CASKKTLQETQYF,TGTGCCAGCAAAAAAACCCTGCAAGAGACCCAGTACTTC
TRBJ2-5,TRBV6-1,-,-,CASSRIQETQYF,TGTGCCAGCAGTCGTATCCAAGAGACCCAGTACTTC
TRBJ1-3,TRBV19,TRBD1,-,CASSNQGVGSGNTIYF,TGTGCCAGTAGCAACCAGGGGGTTGGCTCTGGAAACACCATATATTTT
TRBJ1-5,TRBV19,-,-,CASRERGEQPQHF,TGTGCCAGTAGGGAGAGAGGGGAACAGCCCCAGCATTTT
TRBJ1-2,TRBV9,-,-,CASSVGSYGYTF,TGTGCCAGCAGCGTAGGCAGCTATGGCTACACCTTC
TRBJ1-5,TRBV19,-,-,CASSPYSNQPQHF,TGTGCCAGTTCCCCCTATAGCAATCAGCCCCAGCATTTT
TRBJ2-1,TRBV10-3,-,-,CATETAANEQFF,TGTGCCACTGAGACAGCGGCCAATGAGCAGTTCTTC
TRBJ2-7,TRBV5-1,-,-,CASSLRQAPGANYEQYF,TGCGCCAGCAGCTTAAGGCAGGCCCCAGGGGCGAACTACGAGCAGTACTTC
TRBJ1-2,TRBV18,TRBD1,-,CASSPTGAGYTF,TGTGCCAGCTCACCCACAGGGGCTGGCTACACCTTC
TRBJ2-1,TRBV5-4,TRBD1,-,CASSPGTASYNEQFF,TGTGCCAGCAGCCCCGGGACAGCCTCCTACAATGAGCAGTTCTTC
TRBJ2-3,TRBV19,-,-,CASSLDVRTDTQYF,TGTGCCAGTAGTCTAGATGTTCGCACAGATACGCAGTATTTT